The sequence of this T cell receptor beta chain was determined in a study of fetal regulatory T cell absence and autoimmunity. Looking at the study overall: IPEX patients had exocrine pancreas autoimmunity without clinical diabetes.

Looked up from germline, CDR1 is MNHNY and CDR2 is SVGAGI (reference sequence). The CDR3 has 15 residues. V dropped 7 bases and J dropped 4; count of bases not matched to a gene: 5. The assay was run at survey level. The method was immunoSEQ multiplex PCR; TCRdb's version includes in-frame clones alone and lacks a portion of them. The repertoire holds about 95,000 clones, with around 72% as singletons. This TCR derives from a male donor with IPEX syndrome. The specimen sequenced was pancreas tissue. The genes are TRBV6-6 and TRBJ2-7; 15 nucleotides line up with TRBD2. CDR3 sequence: CASTGLAGGMYEQYF. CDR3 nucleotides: TGTGCCAGCACCGGACTAGCGGGGGGGATGTACGAGCAGTACTTC.